Listed below are T cell receptor beta chains from one sample, sequenced in a study of cytomegalovirus exposure and HLA in healthy donors. Sequencing used immunoSEQ multiplex PCR; TCRdb keeps in-frame clones, though not all of them. Counted here are tens of thousands of clones, over 70% occurring once; the ten biggest clones make up approximately 7.3%. Sample: PBMCs. The receptors stem from a woman between 40 and 50 years old in good health and CMV-seronegative. Both conserved end residues are part of each CDR3. Each record gives: CDR3 length, D gene, J gene, V gene, clone size, CDR3 protein, CDR3 DNA. D genes are given only for firm matches. Clone size is given for some rows only: seen once, a few or many times, or a class if the clone is expanded.

cdr3_length: 15; d_call: -; j_call: TRBJ1-6; v_call: TRBV10-2; clone_size: once; cdr3_aa: CASSEIDYRPSPLHF; cdr3_nt: TGCGCCAGCAGTGAGATTGACTACCGACCTTCACCCCTCCACTTT
cdr3_length: 15; d_call: -; j_call: TRBJ2-1; v_call: TRBV19; clone_size: -; cdr3_aa: CASSMLTGDYNEQFF; cdr3_nt: TGTGCCAGTAGTATGCTGACAGGCGATTACAATGAGCAGTTCTTC
cdr3_length: 16; d_call: TRBD2; j_call: TRBJ2-7; v_call: TRBV9; clone_size: -; cdr3_aa: CASSVGPGEGRYEQYF; cdr3_nt: TGTGCCAGCAGCGTAGGCCCTGGGGAGGGCCGCTACGAGCAGTACTTC
cdr3_length: 16; d_call: -; j_call: TRBJ2-7; v_call: TRBV7-8; clone_size: -; cdr3_aa: CASSSLGGQSLYEQYF; cdr3_nt: TGTGCCAGCAGCTCGTTAGGAGGACAGTCTCTCTACGAGCAGTACTTC
cdr3_length: 15; d_call: TRBD2; j_call: TRBJ2-1; v_call: TRBV5-4; clone_size: once; cdr3_aa: CASSFGAGGYNEQFF; cdr3_nt: TGTGCCAGCAGCTTCGGTGCGGGGGGCTACAATGAGCAGTTCTTC
cdr3_length: 13; d_call: -; j_call: TRBJ2-5; v_call: TRBV7-6; clone_size: -; cdr3_aa: CASSWSGRETQYF; cdr3_nt: TGTGCCAGCAGCTGGTCGGGTCGGGAGACCCAGTACTTC
cdr3_length: 14; d_call: TRBD2; j_call: TRBJ2-3; v_call: TRBV29-1; clone_size: -; cdr3_aa: CSVEGWASGDTQYF; cdr3_nt: TGCAGCGTTGAGGGTTGGGCTAGCGGCGATACGCAGTATTTT
cdr3_length: 14; d_call: TRBD1; j_call: TRBJ1-1; v_call: TRBV29-1; clone_size: -; cdr3_aa: CSVQGAVYYTEAFF; cdr3_nt: TGCAGCGTTCAGGGGGCGGTTTATTATACTGAAGCTTTCTTT
cdr3_length: 14; d_call: -; j_call: TRBJ2-7; v_call: TRBV21-1; clone_size: once; cdr3_aa: CASQRGEESYEQYF; cdr3_nt: TGTGCCAGCCAGCGGGGTGAAGAATCCTACGAGCAGTACTTC
cdr3_length: 15; d_call: TRBD1; j_call: TRBJ1-4; v_call: TRBV9; clone_size: few; cdr3_aa: CASSPTGGFNEKLFF; cdr3_nt: TGTGCCAGCAGCCCTACAGGGGGCTTTAATGAAAAACTGTTTTTT
cdr3_length: 18; d_call: TRBD1; j_call: TRBJ1-1; v_call: TRBV5-1; clone_size: few; cdr3_aa: CASNEGGRQGAPRTEAFF; cdr3_nt: TGCGCCAGCAACGAGGGGGGGCGACAGGGGGCGCCCAGGACTGAAGCTTTCTTT
cdr3_length: 16; d_call: TRBD2; j_call: TRBJ2-7; v_call: TRBV7-8; clone_size: -; cdr3_aa: CASSPGLAGNTYEQYF; cdr3_nt: TGTGCCAGCAGCCCTGGACTAGCGGGGAACACCTACGAGCAGTACTTC
cdr3_length: 15; d_call: -; j_call: TRBJ2-1; v_call: TRBV6-1; clone_size: -; cdr3_aa: CASSEKVSSYNEQFF; cdr3_nt: TGTGCCAGCAGTGAAAAAGTTAGCTCCTACAATGAGCAGTTCTTC
cdr3_length: 14; d_call: TRBD2; j_call: TRBJ2-7; v_call: TRBV5-1; clone_size: -; cdr3_aa: CASSPGTSWYEQYF; cdr3_nt: TGCGCCAGCAGCCCCGGGACTAGCTGGTACGAGCAGTACTTC
cdr3_length: 15; d_call: TRBD1; j_call: TRBJ2-1; v_call: TRBV29-1; clone_size: few; cdr3_aa: CSALAGTGDFNEQFF; cdr3_nt: TGCAGCGCCCTTGCCGGGACAGGGGATTTCAATGAGCAGTTCTTC
cdr3_length: 13; d_call: -; j_call: TRBJ1-5; v_call: TRBV2; clone_size: -; cdr3_aa: CASSAGGHQPQHF; cdr3_nt: TGTGCCAGCTCAGCCGGAGGGCATCAGCCCCAGCATTTT
cdr3_length: 12; d_call: -; j_call: TRBJ1-4; v_call: TRBV30; clone_size: -; cdr3_aa: CACRSTNEKLFF; cdr3_nt: TGTGCCTGTCGGTCAACTAATGAAAAACTGTTTTTT
cdr3_length: 13; d_call: TRBD1; j_call: TRBJ1-2; v_call: TRBV7-2; clone_size: few; cdr3_aa: CASSQDRNYGYTF; cdr3_nt: TGTGCCAGCAGCCAGGACAGGAACTATGGCTACACCTTC
cdr3_length: 14; d_call: -; j_call: TRBJ2-7; v_call: TRBV6-1; clone_size: -; cdr3_aa: CASSGETPSYEQYF; cdr3_nt: TGTGCCAGCAGTGGAGAGACACCCTCCTACGAGCAGTACTTC
cdr3_length: 17; d_call: -; j_call: TRBJ2-5; v_call: TRBV5-5; clone_size: once; cdr3_aa: CASSFRVASAGLWTQYF; cdr3_nt: TGTGCCAGCAGCTTTCGGGTGGCTAGCGCAGGGTTATGGACCCAGTACTTC
cdr3_length: 14; d_call: TRBD1; j_call: TRBJ2-5; v_call: TRBV5-1; clone_size: -; cdr3_aa: CASSVDRAQETQYF; cdr3_nt: TGCGCCAGCAGCGTGGACAGGGCGCAAGAGACCCAGTACTTC
cdr3_length: 15; d_call: TRBD1; j_call: TRBJ1-1; v_call: TRBV13; clone_size: -; cdr3_aa: CASSLGDREFSEAFF; cdr3_nt: TGTGCCAGCAGCTTAGGTGACAGGGAATTTTCTGAAGCTTTCTTT
cdr3_length: 15; d_call: TRBD2; j_call: TRBJ2-1; v_call: TRBV28; clone_size: few; cdr3_aa: CASSQTSGPYNEQFF; cdr3_nt: TGTGCCAGCAGTCAAACTAGCGGACCTTACAATGAGCAGTTCTTC
cdr3_length: 14; d_call: -; j_call: TRBJ2-5; v_call: TRBV6-5; clone_size: -; cdr3_aa: CASSYQGVQETQYF; cdr3_nt: TGTGCCAGCAGTTACCAAGGGGTCCAAGAGACCCAGTACTTC
cdr3_length: 18; d_call: TRBD2; j_call: TRBJ2-1; v_call: TRBV11-2; clone_size: -; cdr3_aa: CASSLGPGRGGRYNEQFF; cdr3_nt: TGTGCCAGCAGCTTAGGTCCTGGTCGGGGGGGCCGGTACAATGAGCAGTTCTTC
cdr3_length: 14; d_call: -; j_call: TRBJ2-7; v_call: TRBV9; clone_size: -; cdr3_aa: CASSVTVGGYEQYF; cdr3_nt: TGTGCCAGCAGCGTAACAGTGGGGGGCTACGAGCAGTACTTC
cdr3_length: 16; d_call: -; j_call: TRBJ2-1; v_call: TRBV11-2; clone_size: -; cdr3_aa: CASSALASTFYNEQFF; cdr3_nt: TGTGCCAGCAGCGCACTAGCTTCCACCTTCTACAATGAGCAGTTCTTC
cdr3_length: 14; d_call: -; j_call: TRBJ2-1; v_call: TRBV7-9; clone_size: -; cdr3_aa: CASSPRDLYNEQFF; cdr3_nt: TGTGCCAGCAGCCCCCGGGACTTATACAATGAGCAGTTCTTC
cdr3_length: 13; d_call: -; j_call: TRBJ2-7; v_call: TRBV2; clone_size: -; cdr3_aa: CASSEGPGYEQYF; cdr3_nt: TGTGCCAGCAGTGAAGGCCCAGGCTACGAGCAGTACTTC
cdr3_length: 14; d_call: -; j_call: TRBJ2-1; v_call: TRBV10-1; clone_size: -; cdr3_aa: CASSEPASRNEQFF; cdr3_nt: TGCGCCAGCAGTGAACCGGCTAGCCGCAATGAGCAGTTCTTC
cdr3_length: 14; d_call: TRBD1; j_call: TRBJ2-7; v_call: TRBV2; clone_size: -; cdr3_aa: CASSTRGRGEEQYF; cdr3_nt: TGTGCCAGCAGTACCAGGGGGCGAGGGGAAGAGCAGTACTTC
cdr3_length: 14; d_call: TRBD1; j_call: TRBJ1-1; v_call: TRBV13; clone_size: -; cdr3_aa: CASSFGEGAPEAFF; cdr3_nt: TGTGCCAGCAGCTTCGGCGAGGGGGCGCCTGAAGCTTTCTTT
cdr3_length: 13; d_call: TRBD1; j_call: TRBJ2-7; v_call: TRBV6-1; clone_size: -; cdr3_aa: CASTGQTNYEQYF; cdr3_nt: TGTGCCAGCACGGGACAGACAAACTACGAGCAGTACTTC
cdr3_length: 15; d_call: TRBD1; j_call: TRBJ2-7; v_call: TRBV9; clone_size: -; cdr3_aa: CASSAGQAISYEQYF; cdr3_nt: TGTGCCAGCAGCGCAGGACAGGCGATCTCCTACGAGCAGTACTTC
cdr3_length: 15; d_call: TRBD2; j_call: TRBJ2-7; v_call: TRBV9; clone_size: -; cdr3_aa: CASSVAGTNFYEQYF; cdr3_nt: TGTGCCAGCAGCGTAGCCGGGACTAACTTCTACGAGCAGTACTTC
cdr3_length: 14; d_call: TRBD1; j_call: TRBJ1-5; v_call: TRBV19; clone_size: -; cdr3_aa: CASSLGQSNQPQHF; cdr3_nt: TGTGCCAGTAGTTTGGGACAGAGCAATCAGCCCCAGCATTTT
cdr3_length: 16; d_call: -; j_call: TRBJ2-3; v_call: TRBV7-6; clone_size: -; cdr3_aa: CASSLAEGGVTDTQYF; cdr3_nt: TGTGCCAGCAGCTTAGCGGAGGGGGGGGTCACAGATACGCAGTATTTT
cdr3_length: 13; d_call: TRBD1; j_call: TRBJ1-2; v_call: TRBV5-4; clone_size: -; cdr3_aa: CASSSDRGYGYTF; cdr3_nt: TGTGCCAGCAGTTCCGACAGGGGCTATGGCTACACCTTC
cdr3_length: 13; d_call: TRBD2; j_call: TRBJ2-1; v_call: TRBV5-1; clone_size: -; cdr3_aa: CASSPSLAYEQFF; cdr3_nt: TGCGCCAGCAGCCCATCACTAGCGTATGAGCAGTTCTTC
cdr3_length: 17; d_call: TRBD1; j_call: TRBJ1-3; v_call: TRBV28; clone_size: -; cdr3_aa: CASSSIRRDRGGNTIYF; cdr3_nt: TGTGCCAGCAGTTCAATTCGCCGGGACAGGGGTGGAAACACCATATATTTT
cdr3_length: 15; d_call: TRBD1; j_call: TRBJ1-6; v_call: TRBV2; clone_size: -; cdr3_aa: CASSVGTGDNSPLHF; cdr3_nt: TGTGCCAGCAGTGTAGGGACAGGGGATAATTCACCCCTCCACTTT
cdr3_length: 14; d_call: -; j_call: TRBJ2-3; v_call: TRBV5-4; clone_size: -; cdr3_aa: CASSKLQAPDTQYF; cdr3_nt: TGTGCCAGCAGCAAGCTACAGGCCCCAGATACGCAGTATTTT
cdr3_length: 13; d_call: -; j_call: TRBJ2-7; v_call: TRBV5-4; clone_size: -; cdr3_aa: CASSDRSSYEQYF; cdr3_nt: TGTGCCAGCAGCGACAGGAGCTCCTACGAGCAGTACTTC
cdr3_length: 19; d_call: -; j_call: TRBJ2-4; v_call: TRBV7-2; clone_size: once; cdr3_aa: CASSPRGGHSLIAKNIQYF; cdr3_nt: TGTGCCAGCAGCCCCCGAGGGGGTCATTCTCTAATAGCCAAAAACATTCAGTACTTC
cdr3_length: 15; d_call: TRBD1; j_call: TRBJ2-1; v_call: TRBV5-8; clone_size: -; cdr3_aa: CASRPDRDDYNEQFF; cdr3_nt: TGTGCCAGCAGACCTGACAGGGACGACTACAATGAGCAGTTCTTC
cdr3_length: 15; d_call: TRBD1; j_call: TRBJ2-2; v_call: TRBV12-5; clone_size: -; cdr3_aa: CASGWDRPSTGELFF; cdr3_nt: TGTGCTAGTGGATGGGACAGACCTTCGACCGGGGAGCTGTTTTTT
cdr3_length: 11; d_call: -; j_call: TRBJ1-2; v_call: TRBV14; clone_size: few; cdr3_aa: CASSQDRFYTF; cdr3_nt: TGTGCCAGCAGCCAAGACAGGTTCTACACCTTC
cdr3_length: 14; d_call: -; j_call: TRBJ2-3; v_call: TRBV7-2; clone_size: -; cdr3_aa: CASSPIRVTDTQYF; cdr3_nt: TGTGCCAGCAGCCCTATCCGAGTCACAGATACGCAGTATTTT
cdr3_length: 16; d_call: -; j_call: TRBJ1-5; v_call: TRBV4-1; clone_size: -; cdr3_aa: CASSQVAGRRGQPQHF; cdr3_nt: TGCGCCAGCAGCCAAGTGGCAGGGAGGAGGGGTCAGCCCCAGCATTTT
cdr3_length: 15; d_call: TRBD1; j_call: TRBJ1-5; v_call: TRBV6-1; clone_size: -; cdr3_aa: CASSLTGASNQPQHF; cdr3_nt: TGTGCCAGCAGCCTGACAGGGGCTAGCAATCAGCCCCAGCATTTT
cdr3_length: 16; d_call: TRBD1; j_call: TRBJ1-3; v_call: TRBV6-6; clone_size: -; cdr3_aa: CASSYGGQNSGNTIYF; cdr3_nt: TGTGCCAGCAGTTACGGGGGACAGAACTCTGGAAACACCATATATTTT
cdr3_length: 15; d_call: TRBD1; j_call: TRBJ1-1; v_call: TRBV27; clone_size: -; cdr3_aa: CASSRRQGLNTEAFF; cdr3_nt: TGTGCCAGCAGTCGCCGACAGGGGCTGAACACTGAAGCTTTCTTT
cdr3_length: 13; d_call: -; j_call: TRBJ1-1; v_call: TRBV29-1; clone_size: -; cdr3_aa: CSVEEGGNTEAFF; cdr3_nt: TGCAGCGTTGAAGAGGGAGGGAACACTGAAGCTTTCTTT